Following are 18 T cell receptor beta chains from one sample sequenced in a study of Ad26.COV2.S vaccination and SARS-CoV-2 variants. Repertoires were generated with immunoSEQ multiplex PCR, while TCRdb's copy carries only in-frame clones and drops some. The sample shows roughly 300,000 clones, about nine tenths of them seen only once. Treatment described: roughly 18 received Ad26.COV2.S at low or high dose, single or two shots; several received placebo; per-sample allocation not given. Following the first vaccine or placebo injection, samples were taken on day 63. This material consisted of peripheral blood, taken in a trial of Ad26.COV2.S vaccine versus placebo. The receptors derive from a person aged 18 to 65 who received the Ad26.COV2.S COVID-19 vaccine or a placebo.

As DNA, the CDR3 is TGTGCCAGCAGCCAAGCGGTCGGGACAGGGGGAAGACGGGGTGAAAAACTGTTTTTT. Translating gives CASSQAVGTGGRRGEKLFF. V and J are TRBV4-2 and TRBJ1-4; 11 nucleotides line up with TRBD1. Germline CDR1 reads LGHNA; CDR2 reads YNFKEQ. V lost 1 base, J lost 7 bases, and 14 bases stayed unmatched. The CDR3 is 19 amino acids.

Note on this clone: A junction end diverges from the germline sequence, so it may reflect a read error. The chain has TRBV6-2 or TRBV6-3 and TRBJ1-1; 10 positions agree with TRBD1. Per the germline V gene, CDR1 is MNHEY and CDR2 is SVGEGT. The CDR3 runs 14 residues. The CDR3 DNA is TGTGCCAGCAGACCTTCTGGGACAGGGGCCATGGACCTCTTT. Encoded protein: CASRPSGTGAMDLF.

This chain joins TRBV30 and TRBJ2-7; either TRBD1 or TRBD2 may fit D (5 bases each). Germline V gene sequence: CDR1 GTSNPN, CDR2 SVGIG (reference sequence). Between the trimmed V and J ends, which lost 4 bases and 12 bases, there was a span of 19 bases. CDR3 size: 12 residues. The CDR3 protein is CAWNPGRLVLYF. In DNA form, the CDR3 reads TGTGCCTGGAACCCGGGACGGCTCGTTTTGTACTTC.

The rearrangement links TRBV5-6 to TRBJ2-6, with a possible D match to TRBD2 (6 bases). The germline V gene encodes CDR1 SGHDT and CDR2 YYEEEE. V lost 1 base, J lost 5 bases, and 19 bases lay in between. There are 18 residues in the CDR3. The CDR3 nucleotides are TGTGCCAGCAGCTTGAGTTCCCGGGGGTCTCGTTGGGCCAACGTCCTGACTTTC. Protein product: CASSLSSRGSRWANVLTF.

V gene TRBV7-2 combines with J gene TRBJ2-7; D is undetermined. With 5 bases removed from V and 3 bases from J, the gap between germline ends came to 14 bases. This CDR3 is built from 14 residues. The germline V gene has CDR1 SGHTA and CDR2 FQGNSA. CDR3 region: CASSQPPLLYEQYF. The CDR3 DNA follows: TGTGCCAGCAGCCAACCCCCCCTCCTCTACGAGCAGTACTTC.

This clone was recorded only once. The CDR3 nucleotides read TGTGCCAGCAGCGTAGTGCCAACCGGGACGGGGAATTCACCCCTCCACTTT. Residues: CASSVVPTGTGNSPLHF. This chain connects TRBV2 to TRBJ1-6; perhaps TRBD1 as D (5 bases). The CDR3 is 17 residues long. Germline V CDR1 and CDR2: SNHLY, FYNNEI. Trimming pared 6 bases from V and 7 bases from J, leaving 22 bases between. Looking up the rest from reference TRBV2 and TRBJ1-6 gives the full variable domain: EPEVTQTPSHQVTQMGQEVILRCVPISNHLYFYWYRQILGQKVEFLVSFYNNEISEKSEIFDDQFSVERPDGSNFTLKIRSTKLEDSAMYFCASSVVPTGTGNSPLHFGNGTRLTVT.

The J gene is TRBJ2-1, the V gene TRBV6-5; tentative D call: TRBD1 (5 bases). V dropped 5 bases and J dropped 12 bases, with 14 bases sitting between them. This CDR3 is 12 amino acids long. CDR1 is MNHEY and CDR2 is SVGAGI in the germline V gene. CDR3 sequence: CASSQGSRGQFF. In nucleotides, the CDR3 is TGTGCCAGCAGTCAGGGCTCCCGTGGGCAGTTCTTC.

The V gene is TRBV20-1, the J gene TRBJ1-2; D is ambiguous. Germline V gene sequence: CDR1 DFQATT, CDR2 SNEGSKA (reference sequence). Trimming pared 5 bases from V and 10 bases from J, leaving 8 bases between. The CDR3 is 9 residues long. CDR3 DNA sequence: TGCAGTGCTCAAATGGTCTACACCTTC. This gives the protein CSAQMVYTF.

The chain employs TRBV10-3 and TRBJ1-6, with TRBD1 matching 8 bases. Germline CDR1 is ENHRY and CDR2 is SYGVKD. There are 14 residues in the CDR3. V lost 3 bases, J lost 9 bases, and 4 bases stayed unmatched. CDR3: CAISDGQGGSPLHF. In DNA form, the CDR3 reads TGTGCCATCAGTGATGGACAGGGCGGTTCACCCCTCCACTTT.

The chain couples TRBV7-3 to TRBJ2-7; the D gene could be TRBD1 or TRBD2 (7 bases each). V was clipped by 5 bases and J by 4 bases, with 15 bases between them. The CDR3 has 14 residues. Germline assignment: CDR1 SGHTA and CDR2 FQGTGA. CDR3 sequence: CASSPGGTEYEQYF. In DNA form, the CDR3 reads TGTGCCAGCAGCCCCGGGGGGACAGAATACGAGCAGTACTTC. The full variable domain, completed using reference TRBV7-3 and TRBJ2-7, is GAGVSQTPSNKVTEKGKYVELRCDPISGHTALYWYRQSLGQGPEFLIYFQGTGAADDSGLPNDRFFAVRPEGSVSTLKIQRTERGDSAVYLCASSPGGTEYEQYFGPGTRLTVT.

The chain combines TRBV5-1 with TRBJ2-7; possible D gene TRBD1, 5 bases. CDR1 and CDR2 from the germline V gene are SGHRS and YFSETQ. V was clipped by 0 bases and J by 3 bases, with 13 bases between them. This CDR3 spans 15 amino acids. The CDR3 region has the DNA TGCGCCAGCAGCTTGGATGTAGGGGCAAGCTACGAGCAGTACTTC. This sequence encodes CASSLDVGASYEQYF.

The CDR3 DNA is TGTGCCAGCAGCGCACAAACAGGGGGCGCCGGAACTGAAGCTTTCTTT. Its protein is CASSAQTGGAGTEAFF. This rearrangement joins TRBV9 to TRBJ1-1; 9 bases are shared with TRBD1. V gave up 3 bases and J gave up 5 bases; unmatched junction bases: 11. The CDR3 spans 16 residues. The germline V gene encodes CDR1 SGDLS and CDR2 YYNGEE.

The sample holds a few counts of this clone. The V gene is TRBV4-3, the J gene TRBJ2-4, with D perhaps matching TRBD1 (5 bases). V lost 0 bases to trimming and J lost 6 bases, with 15 bases between them. Germline loops: CDR1 LGHNA, CDR2 YSLEER. The CDR3 consists of 16 residues. The CDR3 coding sequence is TGCGCCAGCAGCCAAGACCCCCCAGGGATAGGAAACATTCAGTACTTC. Translation gives CASSQDPPGIGNIQYF.

This clone was detected only once. The J gene is TRBJ1-2, the V gene TRBV5-6; 7 nucleotides agree with TRBD1. The CDR3 contains 14 residues. In germline, CDR1 is SGHDT, CDR2 YYEEEE. The J segment lost 0 bases and the V segment lost 3 bases, leaving 2 bases of the junction unmatched. CDR3 sequence: CASSWGTANYGYTF. CDR3 bases: TGTGCCAGCAGCTGGGGGACAGCTAACTATGGCTACACCTTC.

This rearrangement joins TRBV7-2 to TRBJ1-6; 11 bases map to TRBD1. Per the germline V gene, CDR1 is SGHTA and CDR2 is FQGNSA. With 5 bases clipped from V and 7 bases from J, the junction kept 4 bases outside the gene matches. This CDR3 is 15 amino acids long. The CDR3 sequence: CASSARDRGNSPLHF. The CDR3 nucleotides read TGTGCCAGCAGCGCCCGGGACAGGGGGAATTCACCCCTCCACTTT.

The chain employs TRBV28 and TRBJ2-3; the match to TRBD1 covers 7 bases. After removal of 6 bases from V and 5 bases from J, the junction contained 5 bases not matched to a gene. This CDR3 has 13 amino acids. CDR1 and CDR2 from the germline V gene are MDHEN and SYDVKM. The CDR3 DNA reads TGTGCCAGCAGGTTACAGGGGAAAGATACGCAGTATTTT. Its protein product is CASRLQGKDTQYF.

The V gene is TRBV7-3, the J gene TRBJ2-7, with 13 bases matching TRBD2. The length of the CDR3 is 20 residues. Looked up from germline, CDR1 is SGHTA and CDR2 is FQGTGA. The junction had 16 bases not matched to a gene; V was cut back by 5 bases and J by 0 bases. CDR3: CASSPGLRLAGGPSSYEQYF. The CDR3 coding sequence is TGTGCCAGCAGCCCAGGACTTCGACTAGCGGGAGGCCCGAGCTCCTACGAGCAGTACTTC.

This chain uses TRBV28 with TRBJ2-3; D may be TRBD2 (5 bases). The CDR3 totals 15 residues. V gave up 4 bases and J gave up 2 bases, with 13 bases separating them. Germline loops: CDR1 MDHEN, CDR2 SYDVKM. In DNA form, the CDR3 reads TGTGCCAGCAGTTCGCGAGGACTGCTCACAGATACGCAGTATTTT. As protein: CASSSRGLLTDTQYF.